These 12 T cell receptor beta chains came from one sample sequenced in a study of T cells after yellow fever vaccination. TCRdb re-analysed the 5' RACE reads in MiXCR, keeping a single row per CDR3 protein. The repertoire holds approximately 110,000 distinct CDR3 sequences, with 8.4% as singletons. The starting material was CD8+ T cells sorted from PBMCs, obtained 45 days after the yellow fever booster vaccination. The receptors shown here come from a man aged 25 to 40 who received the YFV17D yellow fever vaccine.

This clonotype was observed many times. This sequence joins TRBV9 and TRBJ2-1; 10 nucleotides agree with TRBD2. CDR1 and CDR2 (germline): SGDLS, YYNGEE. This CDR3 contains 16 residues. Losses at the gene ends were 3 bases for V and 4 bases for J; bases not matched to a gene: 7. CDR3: CASSEGLAEEYNEQFF. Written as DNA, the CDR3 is TGTGCCAGCAGCGAAGGACTAGCGGAGGAGTACAATGAGCAGTTCTTC.

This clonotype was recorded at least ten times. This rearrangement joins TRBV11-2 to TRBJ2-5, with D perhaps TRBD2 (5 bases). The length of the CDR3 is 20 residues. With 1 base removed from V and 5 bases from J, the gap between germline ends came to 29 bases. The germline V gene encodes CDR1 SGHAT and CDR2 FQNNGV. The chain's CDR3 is CASSLVALWRVEAVGETQYF. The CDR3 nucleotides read TGTGCCAGCAGCTTAGTTGCACTTTGGCGGGTCGAGGCAGTAGGGGAGACCCAGTACTTC.

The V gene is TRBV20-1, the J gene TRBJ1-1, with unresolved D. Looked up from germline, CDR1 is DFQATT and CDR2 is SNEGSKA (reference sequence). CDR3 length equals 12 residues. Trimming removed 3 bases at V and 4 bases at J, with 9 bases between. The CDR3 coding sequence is TGCAGTGCTAGTGCCCCGACCACTGAAGCTTTCTTT. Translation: CSASAPTTEAFF.

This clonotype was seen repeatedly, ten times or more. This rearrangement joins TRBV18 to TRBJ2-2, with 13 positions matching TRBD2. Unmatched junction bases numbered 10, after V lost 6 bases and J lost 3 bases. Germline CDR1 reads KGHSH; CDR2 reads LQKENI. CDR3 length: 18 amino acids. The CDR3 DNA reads TGTGCCAGCTCCCAGGGTGGACTAGCGGGAGACGACACCGGGGAGCTGTTTTTT. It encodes CASSQGGLAGDDTGELFF.

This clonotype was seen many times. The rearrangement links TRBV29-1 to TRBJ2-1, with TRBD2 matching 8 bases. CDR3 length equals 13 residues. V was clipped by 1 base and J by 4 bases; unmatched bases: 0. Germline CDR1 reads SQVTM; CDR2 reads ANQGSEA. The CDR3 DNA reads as TGCAGCGTTGAAGGCGGGAGGTACAATGAGCAGTTCTTC. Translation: CSVEGGRYNEQFF.

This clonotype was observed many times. Here the CDR3 reads CASSLRLQGNTIYF. CDR3 DNA: TGCGCCAGCAGCCTACGGCTACAAGGAAACACCATATATTTT. V and J are TRBV4-1 and TRBJ1-3; D is uncertain. The CDR3 extends over 14 amino acids. CDR1 and CDR2 from the germline V gene are MGHRA and YSYEKL. Trimming left V 4 bases short and J 4 bases short, with 11 bases between.

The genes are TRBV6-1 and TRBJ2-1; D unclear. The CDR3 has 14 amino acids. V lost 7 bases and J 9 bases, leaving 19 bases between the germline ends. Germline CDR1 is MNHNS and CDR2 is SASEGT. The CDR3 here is CASMVAPTRREQFF. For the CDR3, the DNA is TGTGCCAGCATGGTAGCCCCAACTCGGCGTGAGCAGTTCTTC.

The CDR3 DNA is TGCGCCAGCCAGGACGGCGCCGGGGAGCTGTTTTTT. Its protein product is CASQDGAGELFF. The chain links TRBV5-1 to TRBJ2-2; D unclear. There are 12 residues in the CDR3. Germline V gives CDR1 SGHRS, CDR2 YFSETQ. Deletions cut 7 bases from V and 6 bases from J, with 10 bases between.

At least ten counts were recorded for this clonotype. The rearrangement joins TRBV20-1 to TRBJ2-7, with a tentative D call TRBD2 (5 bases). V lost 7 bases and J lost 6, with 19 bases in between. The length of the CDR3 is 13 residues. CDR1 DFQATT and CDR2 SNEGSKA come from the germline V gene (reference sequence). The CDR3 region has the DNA TGCAGTGGGAACGGGGAGTCCGTCGGCGAGCAGTACTTC. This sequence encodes CSGNGESVGEQYF.

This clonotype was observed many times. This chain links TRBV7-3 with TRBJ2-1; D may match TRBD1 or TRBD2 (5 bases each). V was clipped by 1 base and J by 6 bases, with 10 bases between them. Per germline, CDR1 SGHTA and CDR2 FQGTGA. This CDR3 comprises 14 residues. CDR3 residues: CASSLRGSPNEQFF. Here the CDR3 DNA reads TGTGCCAGCAGCTTAAGGGGGAGCCCCAATGAGCAGTTCTTC. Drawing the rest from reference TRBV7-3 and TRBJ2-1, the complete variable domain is GAGVSQTPSNKVTEKGKYVELRCDPISGHTALYWYRQSLGQGPEFLIYFQGTGAADDSGLPNDRFFAVRPEGSVSTLKIQRTERGDSAVYLCASSLRGSPNEQFFGPGTRLTVL.

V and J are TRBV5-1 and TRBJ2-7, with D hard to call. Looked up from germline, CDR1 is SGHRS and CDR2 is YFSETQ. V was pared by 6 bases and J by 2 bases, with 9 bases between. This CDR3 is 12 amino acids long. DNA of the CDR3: TGCGCCAGCATGGGGTCCGCCTACGAGCAGTACTTC. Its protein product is CASMGSAYEQYF.

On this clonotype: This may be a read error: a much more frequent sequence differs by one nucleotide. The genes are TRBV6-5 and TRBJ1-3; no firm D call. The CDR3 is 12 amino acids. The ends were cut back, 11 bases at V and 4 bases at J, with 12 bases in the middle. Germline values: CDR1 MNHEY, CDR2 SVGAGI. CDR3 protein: CACTTIGNTIYF. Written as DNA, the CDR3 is TGTGCCTGCACGACCATAGGAAACACCATATATTTT.